A single sample is the source of the 30 T cell receptor beta chains below, sequenced in a study of control samples from healthy donors and cancer patients. TCRdb's copy holds only in-frame clones and misses some; the assay was immunoSEQ multiplex PCR. The data contain roughly 130,000 clones, 90% of them singletons. Material: blood. Every receptor here comes from a man aged 18 to 30 in good health.

V usage is TRBV20-1 and J usage is TRBJ1-1; no reliable D call. CDR1 DFQATT and CDR2 SNEGSKA come from the germline V gene (reference sequence). V was shortened by 6 bases and J by 1 base, with 3 bases between the two germline ends. CDR3 size: 10 residues. CDR3 in DNA: TGCAGTGCCAAGAACACTGAAGCTTTCTTT. Translation gives CSAKNTEAFF.

The rearrangement links TRBV4-1 to TRBJ2-6; no clear D gene. V lost 3 bases and J lost 2, with 2 bases in between. This CDR3 has 13 residues. Germline values: CDR1 MGHRA, CDR2 YSYEKL. The CDR3 loop is CASSHPGANVLTF. The CDR3, as DNA: TGCGCCAGCAGCCACCCTGGGGCCAACGTCCTGACTTTC.

Here the CDR3 reads CATSRAGGSYEQYF. Here the CDR3 DNA reads TGTGCCACCAGCAGAGCAGGTGGCTCCTACGAGCAGTACTTC. The chain couples TRBV15 to TRBJ2-7; no definite D call. Between the trimmed V and J ends, which lost 1 base and 0 bases, there was a span of 7 bases. The CDR3 is 14 residues long. The V gene's germline CDR1 is LNHNV and CDR2 YYDKDF (reference sequence).

Comments on this clone: Other DNA sequences within the sample encode an identical CDR3. The J gene is TRBJ2-1, the V gene TRBV7-9; D is undetermined. The CDR3 loop spans 11 amino acids. Looked up from germline, CDR1 is SEHNR and CDR2 is FQNEAQ (reference sequence). The V end was cut by 6 bases, the J end by 7 bases, with 7 bases between. The CDR3 loop is CASSPANEQFF. The CDR3 region has the DNA TGTGCCAGCAGTCCTGCAAATGAGCAGTTCTTC.

The chain has TRBV5-8 and TRBJ2-7; 9 positions agree with TRBD1. The CDR3 runs to 14 residues. The V gene's germline CDR1 is SGHTS and CDR2 YDEGEE. The V gene end was trimmed by 4 bases and the J gene end by 6 bases; junction bases not matched to a gene: 8. The CDR3 region has the DNA TGTGCCAGCAGCCCAGGGACAGGGAACGGCGAGCAGTACTTC. This gives the protein CASSPGTGNGEQYF.

V usage is TRBV7-3 and J usage is TRBJ2-3; TRBD1 is a possible D gene (6 bases). The germline V gene has CDR1 SGHTA and CDR2 FQGTGA. The CDR3 runs to 13 residues. V gave up 8 bases and J gave up 1 base, with 10 bases separating them. CDR3 nucleotide sequence: TGTGCCAGCGGGACACTTCGCACAGATACGCAGTATTTT. It specifies CASGTLRTDTQYF. The whole variable domain, filled in from reference TRBV7-3 and TRBJ2-3, reads GAGVSQTPSNKVTEKGKYVELRCDPISGHTALYWYRQSLGQGPEFLIYFQGTGAADDSGLPNDRFFAVRPEGSVSTLKIQRTERGDSAVYLCASGTLRTDTQYFGPGTRLTVL.

The table lists this clone with a count of one. The gene calls are TRBV29-1 and TRBJ2-1; 8 bases agree with TRBD2. Trimming removed 4 bases from V and 4 bases from J; junction bases left unmatched: 3. There are 13 residues in the CDR3. Germline assignment: CDR1 SQVTM and CDR2 ANQGSEA. The CDR3 here is CSVVGGDYNEQFF. In nucleotides, the CDR3 is TGCAGCGTTGTCGGGGGGGATTACAATGAGCAGTTCTTC.

The chain uses TRBV15 and TRBJ1-2, with D unresolved. V was clipped by 0 bases and J by 1 base, with 9 bases between them. This CDR3 comprises 15 residues. The V gene's germline CDR1 is LNHNV and CDR2 YYDKDF (reference sequence). The CDR3: CATSRDAGLNYGYTF. The CDR3 nucleotides are TGTGCCACCAGCAGAGATGCAGGCCTTAACTATGGCTACACCTTC.

The chain combines TRBV15 with TRBJ1-4; tentatively, D is TRBD1 (5 bases). The CDR3 is made up of 13 amino acids. With 7 bases removed from V and 7 bases from J, the gap between germline ends came to 13 bases. Germline V gene data show CDR1 as LNHNV and CDR2 as YYDKDF (reference sequence). Here the CDR3 reads CATTRNQGEKLFF. CDR3 sequence (DNA): TGTGCCACCACCCGGAACCAGGGTGAAAAACTGTTTTTT.

The rearrangement uses TRBV5-1 and TRBJ1-1; D is unclear. Germline V gives CDR1 SGHRS, CDR2 YFSETQ. This CDR3 spans 14 amino acids. V was pared by 0 bases and J by 2 bases, with 8 bases between. CDR3 in amino acids: CASSLVQRNTEAFF. The CDR3 bases are TGCGCCAGCAGCTTGGTTCAGAGAAACACTGAAGCTTTCTTT.

This chain connects TRBV5-1 to TRBJ2-3, with D possibly being TRBD1 or TRBD2 (5 bases each). CDR1 is SGHRS and CDR2 is YFSETQ in the germline V gene. The CDR3 length is 12 residues. Deletions cut 0 bases from V and 10 bases from J, with 9 bases between. CDR3 nucleotide sequence: TGCGCCAGCAGCTTGGCGGGGCGGGCGCAGTATTTT. It translates to CASSLAGRAQYF.

J is TRBJ2-1 and V is TRBV6-5; possible D gene TRBD1, 6 bases. Trimming cost V 0 bases and J 10 bases, with 10 bases left between them. CDR1 and CDR2 from the germline V gene are MNHEY and SVGAGI. The CDR3 length is 13 residues. Here the CDR3 reads CASSYSDTGEQFF. The CDR3 DNA is TGTGCCAGCAGTTACTCAGACACAGGGGAGCAGTTCTTC.

The chain joins TRBV29-1 to TRBJ2-3; 11 bases match TRBD2. Germline V CDR1 and CDR2: SQVTM, ANQGSEA. The CDR3 length is 15 residues. V was pared by 0 bases and J by 5 bases, with 4 bases of the junction left unmatched. In DNA form, the CDR3 reads TGCAGCGTTGAAGACTTAGCGGGAGGGGGAGATACGCAGTATTTT. Translated, it gives CSVEDLAGGGDTQYF.

This chain links TRBV9 with TRBJ2-1; D possibly matches TRBD1 or TRBD2 (5 bases each). CDR3 length: 15 amino acids. Germline V CDR1 and CDR2: SGDLS, YYNGEE. The germline V and J ends were trimmed by 2 bases and 7 bases, with 16 bases remaining between them. In DNA form, the CDR3 reads TGTGCCAGCAGCGTCTGGGGCGCGGGCGAGAATGAGCAGTTCTTC. Encoded protein: CASSVWGAGENEQFF. Supplemented by reference TRBV9 and TRBJ2-1, the full variable domain reads DSGVTQTPKHLITATGQRVTLRCSPRSGDLSVYWYQQSLDQGLQFLIQYYNGEERAKGNILERFSAQQFPDLHSELNLSSLELGDSALYFCASSVWGAGENEQFFGPGTRLTVL.

The gene calls are TRBV5-4 and TRBJ2-1; D not resolved. The CDR3 contains 16 residues. Germline CDR1 reads SGHNT; CDR2 reads YYREEE (reference sequence). Trimming pared 4 bases from V and 0 bases from J, leaving 14 bases between. The CDR3 nucleotides are TGTGCCAGCAGCCCTGGGTGGGTAAGCTCCTACAATGAGCAGTTCTTC. Protein product: CASSPGWVSSYNEQFF.

This clone appeared a few times. The V gene is TRBV25-1, the J gene TRBJ2-3; TRBD2 might be the D (6 bases). Trimming pared 5 bases from V and 5 bases from J, leaving 14 bases between. From germline, CDR1 is MGHDK and CDR2 SYGVNS. This CDR3 spans 14 amino acids. The CDR3 loop is CASSRAQGGDTQYF. For the CDR3, the DNA is TGTGCCAGCAGTCGAGCTCAGGGAGGAGATACGCAGTATTTT. The entire variable domain, with the rest obtained from reference TRBV25-1 and TRBJ2-3, is as follows: EADIYQTPRYLVIGTGKKITLECSQTMGHDKMYWYQQDPGMELHLIHYSYGVNSTEKGDLSSESTVSRIRTEHFPLTLESARPSHTSQYLCASSRAQGGDTQYFGPGTRLTVL.

The chain carries TRBV30 and TRBJ1-2; 11 nucleotides match TRBD1. The V segment lost 8 bases and the J segment 8 bases; nucleotides outside the gene matches: 4. CDR1 is GTSNPN and CDR2 is SVGIG in the germline V gene (reference sequence). CDR3 size: 11 residues. CDR3 protein: CARDRGRGYTF. In DNA, the CDR3 is TGTGCCCGGGACAGGGGGAGAGGCTACACCTTC.

The CDR3 spells CASSQGPGTEAFF. As DNA, the CDR3 is TGCGCCAGCAGCCAGGGCCCCGGGACGGAAGCTTTCTTT. The rearrangement joins TRBV4-1 to TRBJ1-1; D possibly corresponds to TRBD1 (5 bases). Trimming removed 3 bases from V and 8 bases from J, with 13 bases in between. CDR3 length: 13 residues. Germline V gene data show CDR1 as MGHRA and CDR2 as YSYEKL.

J is TRBJ2-1 and V is TRBV28; 8 nucleotides line up with TRBD2. The V gene end was trimmed by 5 bases and the J gene end by 6 bases; junction bases not matched to a gene: 6. The V gene's germline CDR1 is MDHEN and CDR2 SYDVKM. The CDR3 runs to 14 residues. Here the CDR3 DNA reads TGTGCCAGCAGTCCGCGGACTAGCCTCAATGAGCAGTTCTTC. It specifies CASSPRTSLNEQFF.

This clone was seen just once. This chain uses TRBV2 with TRBJ1-1; 7 positions agree with TRBD1. V trimming: 4 bases; J trimming: 4 bases; junction bases outside the gene matches: 3. Germline CDR1 is SNHLY and CDR2 is FYNNEI. This CDR3 is 13 amino acids long. The CDR3 DNA is TGTGCCAGCAGTGGACAGGGAGGCACTGAAGCTTTCTTT. Its translation is CASSGQGGTEAFF.

The chain combines TRBV10-2 with TRBJ2-6; D not certain. The CDR3 extends over 14 amino acids. Trimming left V 7 bases short and J 0 bases short, with 7 bases between. The germline V gene encodes CDR1 WSHSY and CDR2 SAAADI. CDR3 in amino acids: CASTSLSGANVLTF. The CDR3 coding sequence is TGCGCCAGCACGTCGCTCTCTGGGGCCAACGTCCTGACTTTC.

This sequence joins TRBV14 and TRBJ1-2, with 10 bases aligning to TRBD1. V lost 5 bases to trimming and J lost 2 bases; unmatched junction nucleotides: 5. This CDR3 is built from 15 residues. CDR1 is SGHDN and CDR2 is FVKESK in the germline V gene. CDR3 nucleotide sequence: TGTGCCAGCAGCGAACCGGGACAGGGGAACTATGGCTACACCTTC. Translating gives CASSEPGQGNYGYTF.

The chain links TRBV6-2 or TRBV6-3 to TRBJ2-2, with D possibly being TRBD1 (6 bases). V lost 2 bases, J lost 0 bases, and 19 bases lay in between. The CDR3 length is 19 residues. Germline lookup yields CDR1 MNHEY and CDR2 SVGEGT. CDR3 coding DNA: TGTGCCAGCAGTTACAGTACCCGGGACATATACGCGAACACCGGGGAGCTGTTTTTT. Translating gives CASSYSTRDIYANTGELFF.

The V and J genes are TRBV5-1 and TRBJ1-4; possibly TRBD1 for D (6 bases). Germline V gives CDR1 SGHRS, CDR2 YFSETQ. The CDR3 is 14 residues long. V dropped 0 bases and J dropped 8 bases, with 11 bases sitting between them. DNA of the CDR3: TGCGCCAGCAGCTTGGTAGGGACATCCGAAAAACTGTTTTTT. Translation gives CASSLVGTSEKLFF.

The genes are TRBV25-1 and TRBJ1-6; no definite D call. Germline loops: CDR1 MGHDK, CDR2 SYGVNS. The CDR3 contains 14 residues. V was shortened by 5 bases and J by 7 bases, with 12 bases between the two germline ends. CDR3: CASSTTAGNSPLHF. The CDR3, as DNA: TGTGCCAGCAGTACAACCGCGGGGAATTCACCCCTCCACTTT.

The rearrangement uses TRBV4-1 and TRBJ1-1; 9 bases fit TRBD1. Germline V gives CDR1 MGHRA, CDR2 YSYEKL. The CDR3 extends over 18 amino acids. Losses at the gene ends were 1 base for V and 4 bases for J; bases not matched to a gene: 13. The CDR3 protein is CASSQGGPLDRGSTEAFF. DNA of the CDR3: TGCGCCAGCAGCCAAGGGGGGCCCTTAGACAGGGGGAGCACTGAAGCTTTCTTT.

The chain carries TRBV6-5 and TRBJ2-1; 9 nucleotides agree with TRBD2. Germline-derived CDR1 and CDR2 are MNHEY and SVGAGI. The trim removed 2 bases at V and 12 bases at J, leaving 8 bases unmatched. The CDR3 consists of 14 residues. The CDR3 region is CASSYGGGAITQFF. CDR3 DNA sequence: TGTGCCAGCAGTTACGGCGGGGGGGCCATCACGCAGTTCTTC.

This clone was picked up a small number of times. This specimen includes other DNA sequences encoding the same CDR3. This chain connects TRBV28 to TRBJ1-2, with D possibly matching TRBD1 (6 bases). The CDR3 runs 16 residues. V was trimmed by 2 bases and J by 4 bases, leaving 17 bases between them. Germline CDR1 MDHEN, CDR2 SYDVKM. The CDR3 DNA reads TGTGCCAGCAGTTTACCCGGGACATCCTTCCCCTATGGCTACACCTTC. It codes for CASSLPGTSFPYGYTF.

The V and J genes are TRBV4-2 and TRBJ1-2; TRBD1 might be the D (5 bases). Germline assignment: CDR1 LGHNA and CDR2 YNFKEQ. Trimming removed 8 bases at V and 10 bases at J, with 17 bases between. The CDR3 extends over 12 amino acids. The CDR3, as DNA: TGTGCCAGCGGACTAGGGGCAGCCCCCTACACCTTC. It translates to CASGLGAAPYTF.

The rearrangement links TRBV9 to TRBJ2-5; D remains unclear. The CDR3 spans 14 residues. Germline V CDR1 and CDR2: SGDLS, YYNGEE. The V and J ends lost 4 bases and 3 bases respectively, with 13 bases between them. CDR3 in amino acids: CASSKRGEKETQYF. As DNA, the CDR3 is TGTGCCAGCAGCAAGCGTGGGGAAAAAGAGACCCAGTACTTC.